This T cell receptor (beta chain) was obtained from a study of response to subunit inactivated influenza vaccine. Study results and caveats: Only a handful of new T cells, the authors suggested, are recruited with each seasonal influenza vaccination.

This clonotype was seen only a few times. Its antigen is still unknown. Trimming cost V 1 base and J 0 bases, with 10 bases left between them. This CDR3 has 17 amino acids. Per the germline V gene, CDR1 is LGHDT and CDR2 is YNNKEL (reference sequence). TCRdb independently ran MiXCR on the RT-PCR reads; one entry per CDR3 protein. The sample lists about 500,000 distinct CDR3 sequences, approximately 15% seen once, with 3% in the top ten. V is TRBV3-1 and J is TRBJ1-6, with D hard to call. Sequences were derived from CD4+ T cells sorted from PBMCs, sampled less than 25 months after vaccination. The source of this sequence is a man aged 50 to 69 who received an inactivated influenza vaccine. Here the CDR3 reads CASSQVLGHSYNSPLHF. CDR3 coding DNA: TGTGCCAGCAGCCAAGTACTGGGCCACTCCTATAATTCACCCCTCCACTTT.